What follows are 22 T cell receptor beta chains derived from one specimen sequenced in a study of cytomegalovirus exposure and HLA in healthy donors. It was with 60 Vbeta and 13 Jbeta primers that the PCR ran. Profiling relied on immunoSEQ multiplex PCR, and the TCRdb table lists in-frame clones only, not all of them. The table has about 160,000 clones, around 77% seen once. Sequencing was performed on PBMCs. These receptors originate from a man aged 40-50 years in good health and CMV-seronegative.

The rearrangement joins TRBV7-2 to TRBJ1-1; no definite D call. The ends were cut back, 3 bases at V and 4 bases at J, with 12 bases in the middle. Germline CDR1 reads SGHTA; CDR2 reads FQGNSA. This CDR3 spans 14 amino acids. CDR3 in amino acids: CASSLYGVGTEAFF. CDR3 sequence (DNA): TGTGCCAGCAGCTTGTACGGGGTGGGCACTGAAGCTTTCTTT.

This clone was recorded a few times. V and J are TRBV6-1 and TRBJ1-4, with a possible D match to TRBD1 (5 bases). V dropped 4 bases and J dropped 2 bases, with 14 bases sitting between them. Per germline, CDR1 MNHNS and CDR2 SASEGT. This CDR3 spans 16 amino acids. CDR3 sequence reads: CASSVTGGNTNEKLFF. The CDR3 DNA reads as TGTGCCAGCAGTGTAACAGGCGGTAACACTAATGAAAAACTGTTTTTT.

This clone was seen more than once but under ten times. The rearrangement uses TRBV6-4 and TRBJ1-2; D is undetermined. The length of the CDR3 is 14 residues. Trimming stripped 0 bases from V and 5 bases from J, with 10 bases between. Germline CDR1 MRHNA, CDR2 SNTAGT. The CDR3 is CASSDSRVGYGYTF. The CDR3 DNA follows: TGTGCCAGCAGTGACTCGAGGGTTGGGTATGGCTACACCTTC.

V usage is TRBV5-1 and J usage is TRBJ1-4; a weak D match, TRBD1 (5 bases). The germline CDR1 and CDR2 sequences are SGHRS and YFSETQ. V was shortened by 5 bases and J by 5 bases, with 16 bases between the two germline ends. The CDR3 has 15 amino acids. CDR3 bases: TGCGCCAGCAGTCTGGACGGCCAGGGAAATGAAAAACTGTTTTTT. Encoded protein: CASSLDGQGNEKLFF.

This rearrangement joins TRBV27 to TRBJ2-1; possible D gene TRBD2, 5 bases. The germline CDR1 and CDR2 sequences are MNHEY and SMNVEV (reference sequence). The CDR3 spans 13 residues. Trimming left V 5 bases short and J 10 bases short, with 15 bases between. Here the CDR3 reads CASSGLRLNEQFF. CDR3 nucleotides: TGTGCCAGCAGTGGACTCAGACTTAACGAGCAGTTCTTC.

V usage is TRBV5-6 and J usage is TRBJ1-2, with TRBD1 matching over 7 bases. Trimming at V came to 4 bases and at J to 6 bases, leaving 6 bases not matched to a gene. CDR3 length equals 13 residues. Germline V gene data show CDR1 as SGHDT and CDR2 as YYEEEE. CDR3 loop: CASSVDRSDGYTF. CDR3 DNA: TGTGCCAGCAGCGTGGACAGGAGCGATGGCTACACCTTC.

The chain is built from TRBV5-1 and TRBJ2-6; TRBD1 aligns across 8 bases. In germline, CDR1 is SGHRS, CDR2 YFSETQ. This CDR3 has 15 residues. V gave up 6 bases and J gave up 2 bases; unmatched junction bases: 4. The DNA for the CDR3 is TGCGCCAGCACAATACAGGGGGCTGGGGCCAACGTCCTGACTTTC. As protein: CASTIQGAGANVLTF. The full variable domain, completed using reference TRBV5-1 and TRBJ2-6, is KAGVTQTPRYLIKTRGQQVTLSCSPISGHRSVSWYQQTPGQGLQFLFEYFSETQRNKGNFPGRFSGRQFSNSRSEMNVSTLELGDSALYLCASTIQGAGANVLTFGAGSRLTVL.

V is TRBV6-6 and J is TRBJ1-1, with D perhaps matching TRBD1 (5 bases). The CDR3 runs 13 residues. Per germline, CDR1 MNHNY and CDR2 SVGAGI (reference sequence). Trimming stripped 8 bases from V and 3 bases from J, with 13 bases between. CDR3 region: CASGGGGYTEAFF. In DNA form, the CDR3 reads TGTGCCAGCGGGGGTGGGGGGTACACTGAAGCTTTCTTT.

This chain joins TRBV9 and TRBJ1-4; D is uncertain. V was clipped by 0 bases and J by 0 bases, with 6 bases between them. The CDR3 spans 15 residues. The germline gives CDR1 SGDLS, CDR2 YYNGEE. The CDR3 here is CASSVAGATNEKLFF. As DNA, the CDR3 is TGTGCCAGCAGCGTAGCCGGGGCAACTAATGAAAAACTGTTTTTT.

V is TRBV20-1 and J is TRBJ2-7, with TRBD1 identical over 7 bases. V was pared by 4 bases and J by 6 bases, with 3 bases of the junction left unmatched. Germline V gene lookup returns CDR1 DFQATT and CDR2 SNEGSKA (reference sequence). The CDR3 sequence is 11 residues long. DNA of the CDR3: TGCAGTGCTAACGACAGGGCCGAGCAGTACTTC. It yields the protein CSANDRAEQYF.

This chain links TRBV10-3 with TRBJ1-5; a possible D gene is TRBD1 (6 bases). With 0 bases removed from V and 6 bases from J, the gap between germline ends came to 12 bases. Germline loops: CDR1 ENHRY, CDR2 SYGVKD. This CDR3 has 15 amino acids. The CDR3 protein is CAISESGGGFQPQHF. DNA of the CDR3: TGTGCCATCAGTGAGTCGGGAGGGGGGTTTCAGCCCCAGCATTTT.

CDR3: CASRRRTNSPYEQYV. In DNA form, the CDR3 reads TGTGCCAGCAGGCGCAGGACAAACAGCCCCTACGAGCAGTACGTC. The genes are TRBV27 and TRBJ2-7, with TRBD1 as a possible D gene (5 bases). V was clipped by 6 bases and J by 2 bases, with 17 bases between them. CDR3 size: 15 residues. Germline CDR1 and CDR2: MNHEY and SMNVEV (reference sequence).

This clone was found a few times. V is TRBV5-6 and J is TRBJ1-2; 8 nucleotides align to TRBD1. V lost 3 bases and J lost 2; bases outside the gene matches: 6. Per germline, CDR1 SGHDT and CDR2 YYEEEE. This CDR3 has 15 amino acids. The CDR3 spells CASSSTRDRNYGYTF. In DNA, the CDR3 is TGTGCCAGCAGCTCAACCCGGGACAGGAACTATGGCTACACCTTC.

The rearrangement links TRBV7-9 to TRBJ2-1; 7 bases are a match to TRBD1. Germline CDR1 SEHNR, CDR2 FQNEAQ (reference sequence). The CDR3 length is 14 residues. V lost 5 bases, J lost 4 bases, and 5 bases stayed unmatched. The CDR3, as DNA: TGTGCCAGCAGCGCGCTGACAGGGTACAATGAGCAGTTCTTC. Translation gives CASSALTGYNEQFF.

V is TRBV7-8 and J is TRBJ1-5; D is undetermined. Trimming pared 5 bases from V and 6 bases from J, leaving 14 bases between. The CDR3 has 14 residues. Germline V gives CDR1 SGHVS, CDR2 FQNEAQ. The CDR3 nucleotides are TGTGCCAGCAGCCCCTCAAGAGGCAGTCAGCCCCAGCATTTT. This encodes CASSPSRGSQPQHF.

The J gene is TRBJ1-2, the V gene TRBV28; 7 bases match TRBD1. Germline V gene lookup returns CDR1 MDHEN and CDR2 SYDVKM. The CDR3 is 13 amino acids. J was trimmed by 7 bases and V by 7 bases; bases with no gene match: 9. CDR3: CASMTGNQGGYTF. CDR3 coding DNA: TGTGCCAGCATGACAGGGAATCAGGGTGGCTACACCTTC.

This clone was counted only a few times. The chain uses TRBV10-3 and TRBJ2-3; the match to TRBD2 covers 11 bases. The ends lost 6 bases at V and 1 base at J; junction bases unmatched: 3. The V gene's germline CDR1 is ENHRY and CDR2 SYGVKD. This CDR3 is built from 15 residues. Here the CDR3 reads CAIRGTSGRTDTQYF. The CDR3 nucleotides read TGTGCCATCAGGGGGACTAGCGGACGCACAGATACGCAGTATTTT.

On this clone itself: Other DNA sequences in this specimen translate into the identical CDR3. J is TRBJ2-3 and V is TRBV9, with 14 bases lining up with TRBD2. V shed 3 bases and J 5 bases; nucleotides not matched to a gene: 14. Germline CDR1 reads SGDLS; CDR2 reads YYNGEE. The CDR3 covers 19 residues. As DNA, the CDR3 is TGTGCCAGCAGCGGTGCCGGGACTAGCGGGAGAGGAGTCAGAGATACGCAGTATTTT. This codes for CASSGAGTSGRGVRDTQYF.

The chain employs TRBV5-1 and TRBJ1-4; TRBD1 aligns across 8 bases. Germline trimming cut 3 bases from V and 7 bases from J; bases unmatched to any gene: 8. Germline V gene lookup returns CDR1 SGHRS and CDR2 YFSETQ. The CDR3 has 15 residues. CDR3 protein: CASSSFGTGGEKLFF. Here the CDR3 DNA reads TGCGCCAGCAGCTCGTTCGGGACAGGAGGTGAAAAACTGTTTTTT.

The chain recombines TRBV30 with TRBJ2-7; possible D gene TRBD2, 7 bases. Germline CDR1 GTSNPN, CDR2 SVGIG (reference sequence). The CDR3 loop spans 15 amino acids. With 7 bases removed from V and 3 bases from J, the gap between germline ends came to 22 bases. The CDR3 DNA sequence: TGTGCCTTCAGGGGCTCCGGGACTACACACTACGAGCAGTACTTC. This codes for CAFRGSGTTHYEQYF.

The chain carries TRBV6-5 and TRBJ1-2, with D possibly matching TRBD1 (5 bases). This CDR3 region has 13 residues. Germline V lookup: CDR1 MNHEY, CDR2 SVGAGI. Trimming stripped 7 bases from V and 4 bases from J, with 13 bases between. DNA of the CDR3: TGTGCCAGCATGGATACAGGTGTCTATGGCTACACCTTC. Amino acids: CASMDTGVYGYTF.

Concerning this clone: Relative to the germline gene, one junction end is altered; a read error may explain this. The rearrangement joins TRBV7-9 to TRBJ2-1; 7 nucleotides agree with TRBD1. Looked up from germline, CDR1 is SEHNR and CDR2 is FQNEAQ (reference sequence). The CDR3 is 16 residues long. The CDR3 loop reads CSSSLGRGSSYNEQFF. The CDR3 DNA follows: TGTTCCAGCAGCTTAGGCAGGGGGAGCTCCTACAATGAGCAGTTCTTC.